Here is one TCR beta chain with its context. Its antigen remains unknown. Some clones are missing from TCRdb's copy, which holds only in-frame ones; the method was immunoSEQ multiplex PCR. Here the sample spans around 130,000 clones, 92% being singletons. The source of the sample is a study of T cell responses to AZD1222 COVID-19 vaccine. Study-level results: Clonal diversity was possibly underestimated, and white British individuals and females predominated among donors.

V dropped 2 bases and J dropped 3 bases, with 8 bases sitting between them. The CDR3 loop spans 13 amino acids. Germline V CDR1 and CDR2: GTSNPN, SVGIG (reference sequence). Here the sequenced sample was peripheral blood, taken 28 days after the second AZD1222 dose. This clonotype was sampled from an adult who received the AZD1222 COVID-19 vaccine. This chain joins TRBV30 and TRBJ1-5, with a tentative D call TRBD1 (5 bases). CDR3 sequence (DNA): TGTGCCTGGAGTTCGGGGGACAATCAGCCCCAGCATTTT. It translates to CAWSSGDNQPQHF.